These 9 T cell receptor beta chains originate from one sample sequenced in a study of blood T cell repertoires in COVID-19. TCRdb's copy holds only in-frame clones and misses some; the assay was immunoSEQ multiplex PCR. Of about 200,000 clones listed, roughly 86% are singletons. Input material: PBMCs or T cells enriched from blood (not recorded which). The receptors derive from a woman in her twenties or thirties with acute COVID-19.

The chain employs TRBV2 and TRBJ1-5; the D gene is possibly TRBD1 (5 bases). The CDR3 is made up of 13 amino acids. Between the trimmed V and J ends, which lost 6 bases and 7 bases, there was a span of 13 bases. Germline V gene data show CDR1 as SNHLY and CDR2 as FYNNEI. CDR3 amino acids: CASSKGGVQPQHF. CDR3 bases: TGTGCCAGCAGCAAAGGAGGGGTACAGCCCCAGCATTTT.

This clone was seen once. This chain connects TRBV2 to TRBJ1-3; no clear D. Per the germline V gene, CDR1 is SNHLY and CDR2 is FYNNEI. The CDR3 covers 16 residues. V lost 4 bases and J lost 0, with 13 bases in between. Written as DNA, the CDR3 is TGTGCCAGCAGTGCTCCGGGCACTAGCTCTGGAAACACCATATATTTT. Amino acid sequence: CASSAPGTSSGNTIYF. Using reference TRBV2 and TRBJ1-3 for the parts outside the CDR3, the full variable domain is EPEVTQTPSHQVTQMGQEVILRCVPISNHLYFYWYRQILGQKVEFLVSFYNNEISEKSEIFDDQFSVERPDGSNFTLKIRSTKLEDSAMYFCASSAPGTSSGNTIYFGEGSWLTVV.

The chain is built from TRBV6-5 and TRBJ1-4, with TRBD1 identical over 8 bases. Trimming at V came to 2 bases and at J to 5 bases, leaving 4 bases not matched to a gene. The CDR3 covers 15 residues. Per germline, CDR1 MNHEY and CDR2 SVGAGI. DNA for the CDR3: TGTGCCAGCAGTTACAGGGGACAGGTGAATGAAAAACTGTTTTTT. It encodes CASSYRGQVNEKLFF.

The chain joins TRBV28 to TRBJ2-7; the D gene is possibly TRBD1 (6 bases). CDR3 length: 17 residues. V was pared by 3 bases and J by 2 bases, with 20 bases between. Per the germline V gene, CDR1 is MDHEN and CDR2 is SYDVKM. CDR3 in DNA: TGTGCCAGCAGTTTGATACTTAGGCTGGGGGCCCCCTACGAGCAGTACTTC. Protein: CASSLILRLGAPYEQYF.

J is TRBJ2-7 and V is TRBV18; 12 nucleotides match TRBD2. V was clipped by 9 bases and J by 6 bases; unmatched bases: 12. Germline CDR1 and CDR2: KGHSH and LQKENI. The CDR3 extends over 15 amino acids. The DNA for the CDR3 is TGTGCCAGTTCGACCCCACTAGCGGGGGGCCTCGAGCAGTACTTC. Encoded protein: CASSTPLAGGLEQYF.

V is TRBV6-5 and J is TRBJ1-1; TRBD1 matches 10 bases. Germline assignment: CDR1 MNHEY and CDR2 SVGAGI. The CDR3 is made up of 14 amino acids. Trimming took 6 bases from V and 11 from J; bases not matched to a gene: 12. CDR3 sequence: CASSPEARTGGAFF. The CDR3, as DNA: TGTGCCAGCAGCCCCGAAGCCCGGACAGGGGGGGCTTTCTTT.

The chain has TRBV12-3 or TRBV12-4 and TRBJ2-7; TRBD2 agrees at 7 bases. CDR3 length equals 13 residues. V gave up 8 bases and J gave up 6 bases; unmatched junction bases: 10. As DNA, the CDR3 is TGTGCCAGCCGAGGGCCTGGGAGGGGCGAGCAGTACTTC. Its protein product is CASRGPGRGEQYF.

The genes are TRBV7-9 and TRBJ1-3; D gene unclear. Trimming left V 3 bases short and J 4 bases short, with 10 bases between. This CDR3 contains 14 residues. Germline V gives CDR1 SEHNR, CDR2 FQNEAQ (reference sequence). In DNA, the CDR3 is TGTGCCAGCAGCTTGATCGGGTCAGGAAACACCATATATTTT. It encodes CASSLIGSGNTIYF.

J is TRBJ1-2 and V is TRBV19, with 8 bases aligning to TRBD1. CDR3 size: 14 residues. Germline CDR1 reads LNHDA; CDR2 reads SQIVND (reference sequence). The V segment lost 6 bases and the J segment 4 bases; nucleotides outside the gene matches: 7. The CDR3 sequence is CASRNRGSFYGYTF. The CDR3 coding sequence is TGTGCCAGTAGAAACAGGGGGAGCTTCTATGGCTACACCTTC.